A single sample gave rise to the 15 T cell receptor beta chains below, sequenced in a study of T cells in localized non-small cell lung cancer. Sequencing used immunoSEQ multiplex PCR; TCRdb keeps in-frame clones, though not all of them. The sample consists of approximately 41,000 clones, around 90% of them appearing once. Specimen: PBMCs, collected before any cancer treatment. Receptors were obtained from a woman aged 40 to 75 with stage II lung adenocarcinoma.

The V call is TRBV15, the J call TRBJ2-3; no clear D. The CDR3 is 14 amino acids. Germline CDR1 reads LNHNV; CDR2 reads YYDKDF (reference sequence). V was trimmed by 0 bases and J by 2 bases, leaving 6 bases between them. In nucleotides, the CDR3 is TGTGCCACCAGCAGAGAGCACTACACAGATACGCAGTATTTT. The encoded protein is CATSREHYTDTQYF.

A single count supports this clone. This chain joins TRBV27 and TRBJ1-1; D perhaps matches TRBD1 (6 bases). Germline V lookup: CDR1 MNHEY, CDR2 SMNVEV (reference sequence). CDR3 size: 14 residues. With 5 bases removed from V and 0 bases from J, the gap between germline ends came to 10 bases. CDR3 residues: CASSPRGLNTEAFF. CDR3 DNA sequence: TGTGCCAGCAGTCCACGGGGGCTGAACACTGAAGCTTTCTTT.

In its sample, this clone was seen once. The chain carries TRBV18 and TRBJ1-5, with 7 positions matching TRBD1. This CDR3 contains 14 residues. V was pared by 2 bases and J by 9 bases, with 7 bases of the junction left unmatched. The germline V gene has CDR1 KGHSH and CDR2 LQKENI. CDR3 loop: CASSPTQQGPPQHF. Here the CDR3 DNA reads TGTGCCAGCTCACCAACCCAACAGGGGCCGCCCCAGCATTTT.

The CDR3 DNA sequence: TGTGCCAGCAGCGGTGGCCGGGACGGTTCTAACTATGGCTACACCTTC. As protein: CASSGGRDGSNYGYTF. The rearrangement links TRBV7-3 to TRBJ1-2; D is possibly TRBD1 (5 bases). CDR1 is SGHTA, CDR2 FQGTGA, per germline. This CDR3 contains 16 residues. Trimming stripped 5 bases from V and 0 bases from J, with 16 bases between.

The V and J genes are TRBV7-2 and TRBJ2-2; D remains unclear. This CDR3 contains 13 residues. The germline gives CDR1 SGHTA, CDR2 FQGNSA. V shed 4 bases and J shed 0 bases, with 3 bases lying between them. The CDR3 loop reads CASSYPNTGELFF. In DNA, the CDR3 is TGTGCCAGCAGCTACCCGAACACCGGGGAGCTGTTTTTT.

The genes are TRBV28 and TRBJ1-4; D might be TRBD1 (6 bases). The V gene lost 5 bases and the J gene lost 7 bases, with 14 bases spanning the gap. CDR1 is MDHEN, CDR2 SYDVKM, per germline. The CDR3 has 14 residues. For the CDR3, the DNA is TGTGCCAGCAGTGGGGGAACAGGGATTGAAAAACTGTTTTTT. This encodes CASSGGTGIEKLFF.

The chain has TRBV2 and TRBJ2-5; maybe TRBD1 (6 bases). Trimming shortened V by 2 bases and J by 5 bases, and 15 bases separated the two germline ends. This CDR3 region has 15 residues. CDR1 is SNHLY, CDR2 FYNNEI, per germline. DNA of the CDR3: TGTGCCAGCAGTGAAAACGGACAGCGAGGGGAGACCCAGTACTTC. As protein: CASSENGQRGETQYF.

This sequence joins TRBV6-6 and TRBJ2-1, with D perhaps matching TRBD2 (6 bases). CDR1 and CDR2 from the germline V gene are MNHNY and SVGAGI (reference sequence). This CDR3 is 16 amino acids long. V was cut by 4 bases and J by 6 bases, with 19 bases left in between. The CDR3 here is CASSSPGLPGGNEQFF. CDR3 sequence (DNA): TGTGCCAGCAGTTCCCCCGGGCTCCCCGGGGGCAATGAGCAGTTCTTC.

The V gene is TRBV6-1, the J gene TRBJ2-5; 7 bases agree with TRBD2. This CDR3 has 18 residues. Germline values: CDR1 MNHNS, CDR2 SASEGT. The junction had 14 bases not matched to a gene; V was cut back by 2 bases and J by 2 bases. CDR3 sequence: CASSEFHLVGGGQETQYF. The CDR3 bases are TGTGCCAGCAGTGAATTCCATCTAGTTGGGGGGGGACAAGAGACCCAGTACTTC.

The chain combines TRBV19 with TRBJ2-1, with 9 bases aligning to TRBD2. CDR1 is LNHDA and CDR2 is SQIVND in the germline V gene (reference sequence). Trimming at V came to 5 bases and at J to 0 bases, leaving 8 bases not matched to a gene. The CDR3 runs to 17 residues. The CDR3 nucleotides read TGTGCCAGTAGTCCCTATAGCGGGGGTTACTCCTACAATGAGCAGTTCTTC. As protein: CASSPYSGGYSYNEQFF.

The rearrangement uses TRBV6-1 and TRBJ1-1; 8 bases agree with TRBD1. Trimming cost V 10 bases and J 3 bases; bases outside gene matches: 7. The CDR3 is 13 amino acids. Looked up from germline, CDR1 is MNHNS and CDR2 is SASEGT. The CDR3 DNA follows: TGTGCCACCAGAGACAGGGGAGACACTGAAGCTTTCTTT. It codes for CATRDRGDTEAFF.

The chain carries TRBV10-2 and TRBJ1-1; D is possibly TRBD1 (6 bases). Germline CDR1 is WSHSY and CDR2 is SAAADI. V lost 5 bases to trimming and J lost 10 bases, with 20 bases between them. The CDR3 contains 14 residues. DNA for the CDR3: TGCGCCAGCAGTCGGGACACCCGGAAAGGGGTAGCTTTCTTT. This gives the protein CASSRDTRKGVAFF.

The J gene is TRBJ2-7, the V gene TRBV13, with TRBD1 matching 11 bases. After removal of 4 bases from V and 4 bases from J, the junction contained 6 bases not matched to a gene. This CDR3 region has 15 residues. Per the germline V gene, CDR1 is PRHDT and CDR2 is FYEKMQ (reference sequence). The CDR3 sequence is CASSSTGTGGYEQYF. Written as DNA, the CDR3 is TGTGCCAGCAGCTCGACCGGGACAGGGGGGTACGAGCAGTACTTC.

This chain uses TRBV7-2 with TRBJ2-3, with 7 bases that match TRBD1. The germline V gene has CDR1 SGHTA and CDR2 FQGNSA. V shed 5 bases, J shed 3 bases, and the junction held 8 bases outside the gene matches. The CDR3 consists of 15 residues. DNA for the CDR3: TGTGCCAGCAGCCCACAGGGGCTCAAAACAGATACGCAGTATTTT. Translation gives CASSPQGLKTDTQYF.

V and J are TRBV19 and TRBJ2-1; D possibly corresponds to TRBD2 (6 bases). Trimming took off 1 base at V and 4 bases at J, with 11 bases between the two ends. The CDR3 has 15 residues. Germline-derived CDR1 and CDR2 are LNHDA and SQIVND (reference sequence). CDR3 coding DNA: TGTGCCAGTAGTATAGGAGTTAGCGGTTACAATGAGCAGTTCTTC. This codes for CASSIGVSGYNEQFF.